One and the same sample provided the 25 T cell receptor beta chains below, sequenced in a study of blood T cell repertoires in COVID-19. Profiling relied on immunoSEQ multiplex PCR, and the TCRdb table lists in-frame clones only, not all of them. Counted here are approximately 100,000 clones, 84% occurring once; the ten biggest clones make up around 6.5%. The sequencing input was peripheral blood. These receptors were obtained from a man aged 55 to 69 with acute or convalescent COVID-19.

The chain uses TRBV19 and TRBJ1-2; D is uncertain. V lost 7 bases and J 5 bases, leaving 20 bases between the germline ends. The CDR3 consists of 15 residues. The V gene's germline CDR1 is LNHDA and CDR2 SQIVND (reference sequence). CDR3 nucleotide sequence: TGTGCCAGTACCCTATCTAAGGGTCAGCGGTATGGCTACACCTTC. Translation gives CASTLSKGQRYGYTF.

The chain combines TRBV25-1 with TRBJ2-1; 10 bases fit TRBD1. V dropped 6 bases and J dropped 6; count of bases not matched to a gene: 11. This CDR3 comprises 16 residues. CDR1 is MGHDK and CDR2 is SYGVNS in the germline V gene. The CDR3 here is CASSLLGQGNSNEQFF. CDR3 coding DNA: TGTGCCAGCAGCTTACTGGGACAGGGGAATTCCAATGAGCAGTTCTTC.

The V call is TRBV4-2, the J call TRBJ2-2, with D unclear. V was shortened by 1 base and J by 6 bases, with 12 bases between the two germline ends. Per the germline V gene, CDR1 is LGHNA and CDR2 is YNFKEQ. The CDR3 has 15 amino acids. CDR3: CASSQGSVIPGELFF. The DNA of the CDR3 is TGTGCCAGCAGCCAAGGCAGCGTCATCCCCGGGGAGCTGTTTTTT.

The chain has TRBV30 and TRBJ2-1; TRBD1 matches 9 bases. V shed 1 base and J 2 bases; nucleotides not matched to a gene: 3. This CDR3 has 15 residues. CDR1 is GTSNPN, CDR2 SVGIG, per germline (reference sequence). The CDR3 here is CAWSAGQGPYNEQFF. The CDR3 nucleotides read TGTGCCTGGAGTGCGGGACAGGGACCCTACAATGAGCAGTTCTTC. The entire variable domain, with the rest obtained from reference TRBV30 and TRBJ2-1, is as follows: SQTIHQWPATLVQPVGSPLSLECTVEGTSNPNLYWYRQAAGRGLQLLFYSVGIGQISSEVPQNLSASRPQDRQFILSSKKLLLSDSGFYLCAWSAGQGPYNEQFFGPGTRLTVL.

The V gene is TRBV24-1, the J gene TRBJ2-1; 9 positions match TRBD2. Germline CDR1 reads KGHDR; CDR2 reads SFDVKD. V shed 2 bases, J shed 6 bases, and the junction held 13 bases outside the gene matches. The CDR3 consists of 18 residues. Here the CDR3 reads CATSDSVYGGGVRNEQFF. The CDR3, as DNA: TGTGCCACCAGTGATTCAGTCTACGGCGGGGGGGTGCGCAATGAGCAGTTCTTC.

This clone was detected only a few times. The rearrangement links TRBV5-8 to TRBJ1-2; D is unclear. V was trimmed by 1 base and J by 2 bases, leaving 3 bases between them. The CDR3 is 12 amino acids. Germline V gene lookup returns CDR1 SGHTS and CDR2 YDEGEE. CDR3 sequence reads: CASSLQNYGYTF. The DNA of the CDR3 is TGTGCCAGCAGCTTGCAGAACTATGGCTACACCTTC.

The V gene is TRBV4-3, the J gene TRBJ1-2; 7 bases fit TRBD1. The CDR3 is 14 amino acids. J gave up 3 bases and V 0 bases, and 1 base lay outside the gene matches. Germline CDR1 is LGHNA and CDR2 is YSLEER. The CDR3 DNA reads TGCGCCAGCAGCCAAGACAGGGGGGACTATGGCTACACCTTC. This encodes CASSQDRGDYGYTF.

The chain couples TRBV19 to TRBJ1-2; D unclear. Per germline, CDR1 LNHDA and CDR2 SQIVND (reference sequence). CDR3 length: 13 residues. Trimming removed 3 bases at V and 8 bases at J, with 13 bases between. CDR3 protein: CASSMSGRLGYTF. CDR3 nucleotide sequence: TGTGCCAGTAGTATGTCGGGTCGTCTAGGCTACACCTTC. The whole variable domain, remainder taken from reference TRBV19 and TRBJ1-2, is DGGITQSPKYLFRKEGQNVTLSCEQNLNHDAMYWYRQDPGQGLRLIYYSQIVNDFQKGDIAEGYSVSREKKESFPLTVTSAQKNPTAFYLCASSMSGRLGYTFGSGTRLTVV.

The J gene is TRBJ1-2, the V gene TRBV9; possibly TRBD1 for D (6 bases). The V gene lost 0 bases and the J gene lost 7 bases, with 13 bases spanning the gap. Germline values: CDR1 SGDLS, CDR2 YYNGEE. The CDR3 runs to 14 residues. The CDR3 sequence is CASSVGMGASGYTF. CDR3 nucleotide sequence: TGTGCCAGCAGCGTAGGAATGGGGGCTAGTGGCTACACCTTC.

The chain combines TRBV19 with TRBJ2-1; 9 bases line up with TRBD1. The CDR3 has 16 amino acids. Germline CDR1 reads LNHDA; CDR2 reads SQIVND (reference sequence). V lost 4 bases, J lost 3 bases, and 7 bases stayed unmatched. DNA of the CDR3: TGTGCCAGTAGTACCAGGGGACAGGGAATCTACAATGAGCAGTTCTTC. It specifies CASSTRGQGIYNEQFF.

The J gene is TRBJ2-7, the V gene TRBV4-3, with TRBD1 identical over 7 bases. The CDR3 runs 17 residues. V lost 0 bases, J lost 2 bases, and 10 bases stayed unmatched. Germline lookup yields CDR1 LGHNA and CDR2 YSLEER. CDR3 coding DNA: TGCGCCAGCAGCCAAGAACTTATAACCGGGACAGCCTACGAGCAGTACTTC. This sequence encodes CASSQELITGTAYEQYF.

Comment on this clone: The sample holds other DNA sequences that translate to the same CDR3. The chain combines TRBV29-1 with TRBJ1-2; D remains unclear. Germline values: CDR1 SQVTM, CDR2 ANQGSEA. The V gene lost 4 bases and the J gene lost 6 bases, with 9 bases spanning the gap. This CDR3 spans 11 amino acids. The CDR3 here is CSVGDFDGYTF. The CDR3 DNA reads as TGCAGCGTTGGAGATTTCGATGGCTACACCTTC.

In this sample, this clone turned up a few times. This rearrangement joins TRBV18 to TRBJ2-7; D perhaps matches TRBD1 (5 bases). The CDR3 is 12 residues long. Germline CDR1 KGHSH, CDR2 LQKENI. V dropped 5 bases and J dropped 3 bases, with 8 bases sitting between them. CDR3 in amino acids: CASSSRVYEQYF. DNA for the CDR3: TGTGCCAGCTCATCCAGGGTCTACGAGCAGTACTTC.

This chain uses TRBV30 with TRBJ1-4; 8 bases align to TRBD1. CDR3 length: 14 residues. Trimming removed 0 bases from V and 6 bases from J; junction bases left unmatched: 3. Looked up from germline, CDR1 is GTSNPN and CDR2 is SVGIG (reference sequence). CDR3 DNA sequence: TGTGCCTGGAGTGTAGGGACAGGACATGAAAAACTGTTTTTT. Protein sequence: CAWSVGTGHEKLFF.

Written as DNA, the CDR3 is TGTGCCACCAGTGACACCCGGGACAGGGACTCCTACGAGCAGTACTTC. Residues: CATSDTRDRDSYEQYF. This chain links TRBV24-1 with TRBJ2-7, with TRBD1 identical over 9 bases. Germline V gene sequence: CDR1 KGHDR, CDR2 SFDVKD. After removal of 4 bases from V and 0 bases from J, the junction contained 6 bases not matched to a gene. This CDR3 region has 16 residues.

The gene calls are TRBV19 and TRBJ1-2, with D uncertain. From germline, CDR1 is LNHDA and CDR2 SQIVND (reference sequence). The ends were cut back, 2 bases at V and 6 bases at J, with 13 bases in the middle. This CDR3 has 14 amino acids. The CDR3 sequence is CASSITATRNGYTF. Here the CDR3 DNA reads TGTGCCAGTAGTATAACGGCAACCAGGAATGGCTACACCTTC.

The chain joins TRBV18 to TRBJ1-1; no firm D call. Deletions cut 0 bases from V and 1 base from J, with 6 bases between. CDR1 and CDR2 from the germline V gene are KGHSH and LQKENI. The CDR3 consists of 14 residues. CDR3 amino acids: CASSPPMANTEAFF. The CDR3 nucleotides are TGTGCCAGCTCACCACCGATGGCGAACACTGAAGCTTTCTTT.

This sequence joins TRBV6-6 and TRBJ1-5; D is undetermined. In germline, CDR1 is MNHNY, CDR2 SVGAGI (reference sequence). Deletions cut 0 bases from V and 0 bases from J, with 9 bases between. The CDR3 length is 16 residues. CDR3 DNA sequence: TGTGCCAGCAGTTACTCGGGAGGACCTAGCAATCAGCCCCAGCATTTT. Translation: CASSYSGGPSNQPQHF.

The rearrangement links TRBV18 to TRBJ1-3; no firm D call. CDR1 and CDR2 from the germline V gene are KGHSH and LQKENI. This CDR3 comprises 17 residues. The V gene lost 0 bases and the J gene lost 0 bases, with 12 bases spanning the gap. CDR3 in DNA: TGTGCCAGCTCACCACCGAACATCGCTAGCTCTGGAAACACCATATATTTT. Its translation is CASSPPNIASSGNTIYF.

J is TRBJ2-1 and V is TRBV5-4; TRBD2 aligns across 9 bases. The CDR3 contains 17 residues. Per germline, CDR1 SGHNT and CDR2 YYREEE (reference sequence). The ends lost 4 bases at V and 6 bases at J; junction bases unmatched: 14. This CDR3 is CASSPIRAGGRVNEQFF. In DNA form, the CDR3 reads TGTGCCAGCAGCCCTATTAGGGCGGGGGGGCGTGTCAATGAGCAGTTCTTC.

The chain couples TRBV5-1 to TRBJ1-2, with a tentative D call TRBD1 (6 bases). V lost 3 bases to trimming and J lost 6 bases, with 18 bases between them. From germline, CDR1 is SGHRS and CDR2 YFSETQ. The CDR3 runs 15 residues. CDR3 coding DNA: TGCGCCAGCAGCTCGCTTGCTTCAGGGGTCGATGGCTACACCTTC. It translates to CASSSLASGVDGYTF. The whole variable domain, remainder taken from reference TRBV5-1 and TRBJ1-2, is KAGVTQTPRYLIKTRGQQVTLSCSPISGHRSVSWYQQTPGQGLQFLFEYFSETQRNKGNFPGRFSGRQFSNSRSEMNVSTLELGDSALYLCASSSLASGVDGYTFGSGTRLTVV.

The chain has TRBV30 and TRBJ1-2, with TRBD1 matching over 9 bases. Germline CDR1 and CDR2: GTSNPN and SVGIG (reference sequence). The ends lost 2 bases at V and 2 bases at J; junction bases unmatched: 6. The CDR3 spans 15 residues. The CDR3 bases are TGTGCCTGGAGTTTCGCCGGGACAGGGAACTATGGCTACACCTTC. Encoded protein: CAWSFAGTGNYGYTF. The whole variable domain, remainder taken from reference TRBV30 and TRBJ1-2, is SQTIHQWPATLVQPVGSPLSLECTVEGTSNPNLYWYRQAAGRGLQLLFYSVGIGQISSEVPQNLSASRPQDRQFILSSKKLLLSDSGFYLCAWSFAGTGNYGYTFGSGTRLTVV.

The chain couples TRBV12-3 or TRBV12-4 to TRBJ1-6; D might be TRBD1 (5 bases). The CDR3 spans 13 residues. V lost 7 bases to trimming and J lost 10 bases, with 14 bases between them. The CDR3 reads CASNRGLGSPLHF. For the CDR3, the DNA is TGTGCCAGCAATAGGGGATTAGGGTCACCCCTCCACTTT.

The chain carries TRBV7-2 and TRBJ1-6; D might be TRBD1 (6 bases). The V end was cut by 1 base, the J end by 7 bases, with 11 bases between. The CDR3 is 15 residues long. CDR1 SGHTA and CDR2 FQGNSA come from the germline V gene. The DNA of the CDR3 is TGTGCCAGCAGCTTAGTACAGGGTGGGAATTCACCCCTCCACTTT. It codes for CASSLVQGGNSPLHF. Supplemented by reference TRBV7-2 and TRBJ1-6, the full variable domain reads GAGVSQSPSNKVTEKGKDVELRCDPISGHTALYWYRQSLGQGLEFLIYFQGNSAPDKSGLPSDRFSAERTGGSVSTLTIQRTQQEDSAVYLCASSLVQGGNSPLHFGNGTRLTVT.

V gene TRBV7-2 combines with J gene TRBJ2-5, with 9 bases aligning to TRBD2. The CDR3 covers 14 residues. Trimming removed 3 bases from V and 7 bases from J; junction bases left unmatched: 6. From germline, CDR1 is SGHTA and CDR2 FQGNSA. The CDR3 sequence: CASSFLAGLGTQYF. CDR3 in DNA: TGTGCCAGCAGCTTCCTAGCGGGGCTGGGGACCCAGTACTTC.